These 2 T cell receptor beta chains share one sample of origin, sequenced in a study of blood T cells in healthy people across ages. Combining a sample-barcoded 5' primer with a J-beta primer mix, a second PCR ran for 7 to 11 cycles. TCRdb fed the 5' RACE reads into MiXCR, producing one record per CDR3 protein. Here the sample spans 1.5 million to 2 million distinct CDR3 sequences, 28% being singletons. Sequenced material: blood. These receptors came from a woman in her twenties or thirties in good health.

V gene TRBV6-5 combines with J gene TRBJ1-2; D not resolved. The CDR3 runs 13 residues. Between the trimmed V and J ends, which lost 6 bases and 4 bases, there was a span of 12 bases. The germline gives CDR1 MNHEY, CDR2 SVGAGI. The chain's CDR3 is CASSPSRAYGYTF. The CDR3 coding sequence is TGTGCCAGCAGCCCAAGCCGGGCCTATGGCTACACCTTC.

This clonotype appeared many times. The genes are TRBV5-1 and TRBJ2-7; 11 bases align to TRBD2. V shed 0 bases and J 4 bases; nucleotides not matched to a gene: 6. CDR1 and CDR2 from the germline V gene are SGHRS and YFSETQ. The CDR3 consists of 16 residues. CDR3 nucleotide sequence: TGCGCCAGCAGCTTGGTAGCTCTAGCGGGAGGTTACGAGCAGTACTTC. Its protein product is CASSLVALAGGYEQYF. Combining the CDR3 with reference TRBV5-1 and TRBJ2-7 gives the whole variable domain KAGVTQTPRYLIKTRGQQVTLSCSPISGHRSVSWYQQTPGQGLQFLFEYFSETQRNKGNFPGRFSGRQFSNSRSEMNVSTLELGDSALYLCASSLVALAGGYEQYFGPGTRLTVT.